This entry features one T cell receptor (beta chain) sequence. Its antigen is still unknown. This entry belongs to a study of T-cell reconstitution after alpha-beta-depleted transplantation in children. The study, taken as a whole, reports: About two months after transplant, alpha-beta T cells reportedly came from several hundred expanded graft clones. The high TCRbeta diversity at day 60 in some patients came from surviving recipient T cells and thymic progenitors. Once a year had passed after transplant, T-cell counts and diversity came mostly from newly produced T cells.

As it was prepared, the TCRbeta library received unique molecular identifiers. One entry per CDR3 protein results from TCRdb running MiXCR on the PCR reads. The repertoire has around 500,000 distinct CDR3 sequences, roughly 24% of them found once; the top ten carry over 12%. V shed 2 bases and J shed 10 bases, with 12 bases lying between them. CDR3 length: 13 amino acids. From germline, CDR1 is SGHNT and CDR2 YENEEA. The source of this sequence is a boy in the first two years of life who had a stem cell transplant for acute myeloid leukemia, so the T cells may come from the graft donor. This chain links TRBV11-3 with TRBJ2-1; either TRBD1 or TRBD2 may fit D (5 bases each). Sequences were derived from PBMCs, mostly from graft donor cells, sampled 360 days after TCRalphabeta/CD19-depleted stem cell transplant. CDR3 coding DNA: TGTGCCAGCAGCTTAATGAGGGACGAAGAGCAGTTCTTC. It translates to CASSLMRDEEQFF.